This entry describes one T cell receptor beta chain. The target antigen is unknown. A much larger clone lies one base from this, so it may be a read error. The data derive from a study of blood T cells in healthy people across ages. General study points: Fewer expanded clones and more diversity marked long-lived versus aged donors.

For the second PCR, which ran for about 6 to 11 cycles, a sample-barcoded 5' primer and a J-beta primer mix were used. TCRdb processed the 5' RACE reads anew with MiXCR; each CDR3 protein has one entry. The table lists about 650,000 distinct CDR3 sequences, roughly 32% of them singletons, with roughly 15% in the top ten. Germline loops: CDR1 SNHLY, CDR2 FYNNEI. The CDR3 totals 14 residues. The sequence came from a woman of 80 years or more in good health. Sequenced: blood. The chain carries TRBV2 and TRBJ2-4; no clear D. The last part of the DNA fits TRBJ2-5 better; the J call may be wrong. CDR3 nucleotides: TGTGCCAGCAGTAATCAAGGGTGCCAAGAGACCCAGTACTTC. This encodes CASSNQGCQETQYF.